The rows below give T cell receptor beta chains drawn from one sample of a study of Tregs in tolerant kidney transplant recipients. Here immunoSEQ multiplex PCR was the method, and the copy in TCRdb shows in-frame clones only, minus some. This table has under 95,000 clones, 75% to 95% appearing once. Material: Tregs from blood, obtained before the transplant. The receptor source for this set is a human donor who received a combined kidney and bone marrow transplant. Each CDR3 is given with its conserved first and last residue. Each record gives: V gene, D gene, clone size, J gene, CDR3 protein, CDR3 DNA. The D gene is left open where the match is weak. Clone size is given for some rows only: seen once, a few or many times, or a class if the clone is expanded.

v_gene: TRBV6-5
d_gene: NA
abundance: NA
j_gene: TRBJ2-5
CDR3aa: CASSYSWLGETQYF
CDR3nt: TGTGCCAGCAGTTACTCGTGGTTAGGGGAGACCCAGTACTTC

v_gene: TRBV30
d_gene: NA
abundance: NA
j_gene: TRBJ2-7
CDR3aa: CAWSVGQSSYEQYF
CDR3nt: TGTGCCTGGAGTGTAGGTCAGAGCTCCTACGAGCAGTACTTC

v_gene: TRBV7-3
d_gene: NA
abundance: NA
j_gene: TRBJ2-6
CDR3aa: CASGSGANVLTF
CDR3nt: TGTGCCAGCGGCTCGGGGGCCAACGTCCTGACTTTC

v_gene: TRBV28
d_gene: NA
abundance: few
j_gene: TRBJ2-2
CDR3aa: CASSSGQNTGELFF
CDR3nt: TGTGCCAGCAGTTCTGGACAGAACACCGGGGAGCTGTTTTTT

v_gene: TRBV7-9
d_gene: NA
abundance: NA
j_gene: TRBJ2-1
CDR3aa: CASSFTNEQFF
CDR3nt: TGTGCCAGCAGCTTTACGAATGAGCAGTTCTTC

v_gene: TRBV6-8
d_gene: NA
abundance: few
j_gene: TRBJ1-5
CDR3aa: CARSQGTIQPQHF
CDR3nt: TGTGCCAGGTCGCAGGGGACAATTCAGCCCCAGCATTTT

v_gene: TRBV29-1
d_gene: NA
abundance: NA
j_gene: TRBJ1-4
CDR3aa: CSAGGGIGPHRGKLFF
CDR3nt: TGCAGCGCTGGAGGGGGTATCGGGCCTCATCGGGGAAAACTGTTTTTT

v_gene: TRBV6-5
d_gene: TRBD2
abundance: NA
j_gene: TRBJ2-1
CDR3aa: CASSYQPSGSKNEQFF
CDR3nt: TGTGCCAGCAGTTATCAGCCTAGCGGGAGTAAAAATGAGCAGTTCTTC

v_gene: TRBV11-2
d_gene: TRBD1
abundance: NA
j_gene: TRBJ1-6
CDR3aa: CASSPLGQGESSPLHF
CDR3nt: TGTGCCAGCAGCCCCCTCGGGCAGGGGGAGAGTTCACCCCTCCACTTT

v_gene: TRBV5-1
d_gene: TRBD1
abundance: NA
j_gene: TRBJ2-7
CDR3aa: CASSGTVPYEQYF
CDR3nt: TGCGCCAGCAGCGGGACAGTCCCCTACGAGCAGTACTTC

v_gene: TRBV7-3
d_gene: TRBD1
abundance: NA
j_gene: TRBJ2-7
CDR3aa: CASSLTGLGQGSYEQYF
CDR3nt: TGTGCCAGCAGCTTAACGGGTTTGGGACAGGGGAGCTACGAGCAGTACTTC

v_gene: TRBV28
d_gene: NA
abundance: NA
j_gene: TRBJ2-7
CDR3aa: CASSPGVLYEQYF
CDR3nt: TGTGCCAGCAGTCCGGGGGTCCTTTACGAGCAGTACTTC

v_gene: TRBV27
d_gene: TRBD1
abundance: NA
j_gene: TRBJ2-6
CDR3aa: CASSFYGQGPSLLFF
CDR3nt: TGTGCCAGCAGTTTCTACGGACAGGGGCCCTCTCTCCTTTTTTTC

v_gene: TRBV28
d_gene: NA
abundance: NA
j_gene: TRBJ1-2
CDR3aa: CASTTLEGSYTF
CDR3nt: TGTGCCAGCACCACACTAGAGGGGAGCTACACCTTC

v_gene: TRBV28
d_gene: TRBD1
abundance: NA
j_gene: TRBJ1-1
CDR3aa: CASTRLGGGQKAFF
CDR3nt: TGTGCCAGCACCCGCCTTGGAGGGGGACAGAAAGCTTTCTTT

v_gene: TRBV19
d_gene: NA
abundance: NA
j_gene: TRBJ1-5
CDR3aa: CASSMTAHQPQHF
CDR3nt: TGTGCCAGTAGTATGACAGCTCATCAGCCCCAGCATTTT

v_gene: TRBV7-9
d_gene: NA
abundance: NA
j_gene: TRBJ2-2
CDR3aa: CASSLNSANTGELFF
CDR3nt: TGTGCCAGCAGCCTCAATAGTGCGAACACCGGGGAGCTGTTTTTT

v_gene: TRBV4-2
d_gene: NA
abundance: NA
j_gene: TRBJ1-1
CDR3aa: CASSTARGSTNTEAFF
CDR3nt: TGTGCCAGCAGCACAGCCCGGGGGTCAACGAACACTGAAGCTTTCTTT

v_gene: TRBV4-2
d_gene: NA
abundance: NA
j_gene: TRBJ2-6
CDR3aa: CASSQDANPSANVLTF
CDR3nt: TGTGCCAGCAGCCAAGACGCTAACCCTTCGGCCAACGTCCTGACTTTC

v_gene: TRBV30
d_gene: NA
abundance: NA
j_gene: TRBJ1-6
CDR3aa: CAWSVPGIGSPLHF
CDR3nt: TGTGCCTGGAGTGTACCTGGGATAGGTTCACCCCTCCACTTT

v_gene: TRBV6-5
d_gene: TRBD2
abundance: NA
j_gene: TRBJ2-1
CDR3aa: CATERGYNEQFF
CDR3nt: TGTGCCACAGAGCGGGGATACAATGAGCAGTTCTTC

v_gene: TRBV25-1
d_gene: TRBD1
abundance: NA
j_gene: TRBJ1-2
CDR3aa: CASSVGGDYGYTF
CDR3nt: TGTGCCAGCAGTGTAGGGGGCGACTATGGCTACACCTTC

v_gene: TRBV19
d_gene: TRBD1
abundance: NA
j_gene: TRBJ2-7
CDR3aa: CASSNRDRAYEQYF
CDR3nt: TGTGCCAGTAGTAACCGGGACAGGGCCTACGAGCAGTACTTC

v_gene: TRBV18
d_gene: NA
abundance: few
j_gene: TRBJ1-3
CDR3aa: CASSENQPSSGNTIYF
CDR3nt: TGTGCCAGCTCAGAAAATCAACCGAGCTCTGGAAACACCATATATTTT

v_gene: TRBV7-2
d_gene: NA
abundance: NA
j_gene: TRBJ1-1
CDR3aa: CASSLAQRSEAFF
CDR3nt: TGTGCCAGCAGCTTAGCGCAGAGGTCTGAAGCTTTCTTT

v_gene: TRBV19
d_gene: NA
abundance: NA
j_gene: TRBJ2-3
CDR3aa: CASSIETVWGDTQYF
CDR3nt: TGTGCCAGTAGTATAGAAACGGTTTGGGGAGATACGCAGTATTTT

v_gene: TRBV7-2
d_gene: NA
abundance: NA
j_gene: TRBJ2-4
CDR3aa: CASSPVEGTKNIQYF
CDR3nt: TGTGCCAGCAGCCCTGTGGAGGGTACCAAAAACATTCAGTACTTC

v_gene: TRBV7-2
d_gene: TRBD2
abundance: NA
j_gene: TRBJ2-1
CDR3aa: CASSSRAGGPVNEQFF
CDR3nt: TGTGCCAGCAGCTCCAGAGCGGGAGGGCCCGTCAATGAGCAGTTCTTC

v_gene: TRBV15
d_gene: TRBD1
abundance: once
j_gene: TRBJ1-1
CDR3aa: CATSRGTTGGTEAFF
CDR3nt: TGTGCCACCAGCAGGGGAACGACAGGGGGGACTGAAGCTTTCTTT

v_gene: TRBV29-1
d_gene: NA
abundance: few
j_gene: TRBJ2-7
CDR3aa: CSAFLPSGWQYF
CDR3nt: TGCAGCGCCTTTCTACCCTCGGGGTGGCAGTACTTC

v_gene: TRBV11-2
d_gene: NA
abundance: NA
j_gene: TRBJ1-1
CDR3aa: CASSLVFNTEAFF
CDR3nt: TGTGCCAGCAGCTTAGTATTCAACACTGAAGCTTTCTTT

v_gene: TRBV19
d_gene: NA
abundance: NA
j_gene: TRBJ2-6
CDR3aa: CASSPRSSGANVLTF
CDR3nt: TGTGCCAGTAGCCCCAGGAGCTCTGGGGCCAACGTCCTGACTTTC

v_gene: TRBV28
d_gene: NA
abundance: once
j_gene: TRBJ2-7
CDR3aa: CASRHVGDTYEQYF
CDR3nt: TGTGCCAGCAGGCACGTCGGGGACACCTACGAGCAGTACTTC

v_gene: TRBV7-2
d_gene: NA
abundance: NA
j_gene: TRBJ2-7
CDR3aa: CASSLGVGNNEQYF
CDR3nt: TGTGCCAGCAGCTTAGGGGTGGGAAACAACGAGCAGTACTTC

v_gene: TRBV9
d_gene: TRBD1
abundance: NA
j_gene: TRBJ2-1
CDR3aa: CASSSGTGGLEQFF
CDR3nt: TGTGCCAGCAGCTCCGGGACAGGGGGGTTGGAGCAGTTCTTC

v_gene: TRBV4-1
d_gene: NA
abundance: NA
j_gene: TRBJ2-7
CDR3aa: CASSQERSIDEQYF
CDR3nt: TGCGCCAGCAGCCAAGAGAGGAGCATAGACGAGCAGTACTTC

v_gene: TRBV27
d_gene: NA
abundance: NA
j_gene: TRBJ2-5
CDR3aa: CASSFAGTGETQYF
CDR3nt: TGTGCCAGCAGTTTTGCCGGGACGGGAGAGACCCAGTACTTC

v_gene: TRBV28
d_gene: NA
abundance: NA
j_gene: TRBJ1-1
CDR3aa: CASSLSRGRDTEAFF
CDR3nt: TGTGCCAGCAGCCTTTCCAGGGGTCGCGACACTGAAGCTTTCTTT

v_gene: TRBV5-4
d_gene: NA
abundance: NA
j_gene: TRBJ2-4
CDR3aa: CASSLAGAGNIQYF
CDR3nt: TGTGCCAGCAGCTTGGCAGGGGCGGGAAACATTCAGTACTTC

v_gene: TRBV7-2
d_gene: NA
abundance: NA
j_gene: TRBJ2-3
CDR3aa: CASSLGTARLTDTQYF
CDR3nt: TGTGCCAGCAGCTTAGGGACCGCGAGACTCACAGATACGCAGTATTTT

v_gene: TRBV9
d_gene: NA
abundance: NA
j_gene: TRBJ2-5
CDR3aa: CASSPPSGIRETQYF
CDR3nt: TGTGCCAGCAGCCCCCCCTCCGGGATCCGGGAGACCCAGTACTTC

v_gene: TRBV28
d_gene: TRBD2
abundance: NA
j_gene: TRBJ2-1
CDR3aa: CASSPLAGLSNEQFF
CDR3nt: TGTGCCAGCAGTCCCCTAGCGGGGCTGAGCAATGAGCAGTTCTTC

v_gene: TRBV6-6
d_gene: NA
abundance: NA
j_gene: TRBJ1-2
CDR3aa: CASSYSKGTYGYTF
CDR3nt: TGTGCCAGCAGTTACTCAAAAGGCACCTATGGCTACACCTTC

v_gene: TRBV7-2
d_gene: NA
abundance: NA
j_gene: TRBJ1-3
CDR3aa: CASSSPYSGNTIYF
CDR3nt: TGTGCCAGCAGCTCTCCTTACTCTGGAAACACCATATATTTT

v_gene: TRBV6-6
d_gene: TRBD2
abundance: once
j_gene: TRBJ2-7
CDR3aa: CASSYSGLAGAYEQYF
CDR3nt: TGTGCCAGCAGTTACTCTGGACTAGCGGGAGCCTACGAGCAGTACTTC

v_gene: TRBV9
d_gene: NA
abundance: NA
j_gene: TRBJ2-5
CDR3aa: CASGRSGTLQETQYF
CDR3nt: TGTGCCAGCGGAAGGAGCGGAACGTTACAAGAGACCCAGTACTTC

v_gene: TRBV7-2
d_gene: NA
abundance: NA
j_gene: TRBJ2-3
CDR3aa: CASSSPNTDTQYF
CDR3nt: TGTGCCAGCAGCTCTCCCAACACAGATACGCAGTATTTT

v_gene: TRBV27
d_gene: TRBD1
abundance: NA
j_gene: TRBJ2-3
CDR3aa: CASRKRGHGDTQYF
CDR3nt: TGTGCCAGCAGGAAAAGGGGGCATGGAGATACGCAGTATTTT

v_gene: TRBV7-2
d_gene: NA
abundance: NA
j_gene: TRBJ1-4
CDR3aa: CASSRTPRNEKLFF
CDR3nt: TGTGCCAGCAGCCGGACACCGCGTAATGAAAAACTGTTTTTT

v_gene: TRBV29-1
d_gene: TRBD1
abundance: NA
j_gene: TRBJ1-1
CDR3aa: CSAGSIGQGVTEVFF
CDR3nt: TGCAGCGCGGGCTCAATTGGACAGGGCGTCACTGAAGTTTTCTTT